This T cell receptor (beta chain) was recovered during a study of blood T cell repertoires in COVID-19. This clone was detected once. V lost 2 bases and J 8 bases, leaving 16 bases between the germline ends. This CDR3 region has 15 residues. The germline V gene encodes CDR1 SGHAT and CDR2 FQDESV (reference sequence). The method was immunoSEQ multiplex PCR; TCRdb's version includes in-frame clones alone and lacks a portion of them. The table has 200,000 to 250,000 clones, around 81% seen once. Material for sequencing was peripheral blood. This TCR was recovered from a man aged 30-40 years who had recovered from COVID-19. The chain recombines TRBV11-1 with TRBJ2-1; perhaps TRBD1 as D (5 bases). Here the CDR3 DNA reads TGTGCCAGCAGCTTAATCCAGGGCGGATTGGATGAGCAGTTCTTC. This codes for CASSLIQGGLDEQFF.